This T cell receptor beta chain was recorded in a study of molecular identifiers for immune sequencing clone quantification. Overall study results and limits: The share of molecules held by clones above 20 RNA copies was over 98% in effector cells and under 1% in naive cells.

Source material for naive CD8 libraries was roughly 20,000 to 1,100,000 sorted cells, with 10%, 30% or 50% RNA. On this clonotype: Its antigen remains unidentified.

The germline V gene has CDR1 MNHEY and CDR2 SMNVEV (reference sequence). The CDR3 runs 16 residues. V lost 6 bases, J lost 8 bases, and 11 bases stayed unmatched. MiXCR, run by TCRdb on the PCR reads, gives a single entry per CDR3 protein. The table includes roughly 320,000 distinct CDR3 sequences, about 22% detected once. V usage is TRBV27 and J usage is TRBJ2-1, with 12 bases matching TRBD1. This clonotype was sampled from a human donor in good health. Some libraries in this study had Jurkat cell RNA spiked in. Sequenced input: naive CD8+ T cells from blood, with Jurkat cell RNA spiked in. As to subset: FACS-sorted CD8+CD4-CCR7+CD45RA+ naive T cells. CDR3 nucleotides: TGTGCCAGCAGAAGGGAATCGGGACAGGGGGCTGATGAGCAGTTCTTC. Translation: CASRRESGQGADEQFF.